These 10 T cell receptor beta chains originate from one sample sequenced in a study of CD8+ T cells in alopecia areata. This sample's treatment: oral pan-JAK inhibitor, 5-10 mg twice daily. After isolation, RNA underwent reverse transcription to generate cDNA as the sequencing template. The repertoire was sequenced with immunoSEQ multiplex PCR; TCRdb's copy has only in-frame clones and lacks some. The sample consists of about 200,000 clones, more than 30% of them appearing once. This specimen was CD4+ T cells sorted from blood, taken at roughly week 30, from a patient treated with tofacitinib. The source of these receptors is a human donor with alopecia areata.

Many counts were recorded for this clone. The rearrangement joins TRBV6-1 to TRBJ2-1; D ambiguous. Germline V lookup: CDR1 MNHNS, CDR2 SASEGT. Trimming shortened V by 2 bases and J by 4 bases, and 12 bases separated the two germline ends. The CDR3 length is 15 residues. CDR3 in DNA: TGTGCCAGCAGTGAATACGGTGACCTATACAATGAGCAGTTCTTC. It translates to CASSEYGDLYNEQFF.

The V and J genes are TRBV4-1 and TRBJ2-7; maybe TRBD1 (5 bases). CDR1 and CDR2 (germline): MGHRA, YSYEKL. The CDR3 runs to 14 residues. Deletions cut 4 bases from V and 3 bases from J, with 13 bases between. CDR3 nucleotide sequence: TGCGCCAGCAGCCGACCTGACAGACACTACGAGCAGTACTTC. Its protein product is CASSRPDRHYEQYF.

The J gene is TRBJ1-2, the V gene TRBV11-2; D is perhaps TRBD1 (6 bases). From germline, CDR1 is SGHAT and CDR2 FQNNGV. The V and J ends lost 0 bases and 2 bases respectively, with 19 bases between them. This CDR3 has 18 residues. The CDR3 DNA reads TGTGCCAGCAGCTTAGATGGAACAGGGTACGGGGGAAACTATGGCTACACCTTC. This sequence encodes CASSLDGTGYGGNYGYTF. Full variable domain (rest looked up from reference TRBV11-2 and TRBJ1-2): EAGVAQSPRYKIIEKRQSVAFWCNPISGHATLYWYQQILGQGPKLLIQFQNNGVVDDSQLPKDRFSAERLKGVDSTLKIQPAKLEDSAVYLCASSLDGTGYGGNYGYTFGSGTRLTVV.

The V gene is TRBV5-1, the J gene TRBJ1-2, with D hard to call. CDR3 length: 15 amino acids. CDR1 is SGHRS, CDR2 YFSETQ, per germline. V was shortened by 4 bases and J by 4 bases, with 17 bases between the two germline ends. CDR3 sequence reads: CASSPSPTEPYGYTF. For the CDR3, the DNA is TGCGCCAGCAGCCCTAGCCCCACAGAGCCCTATGGCTACACCTTC.

The chain uses TRBV30 and TRBJ2-7; 9 bases map to TRBD2. V lost 5 bases and J lost 2; bases outside the gene matches: 10. Germline V gene lookup returns CDR1 GTSNPN and CDR2 SVGIG (reference sequence). This CDR3 is 15 amino acids long. The CDR3 nucleotides read TGTGCCTGGGCGTTAGCGGGAGCTCGGACCTACGAGCAGTACTTC. It codes for CAWALAGARTYEQYF.

The chain employs TRBV30 and TRBJ2-6; D gene unclear. The V gene's germline CDR1 is GTSNPN and CDR2 SVGIG (reference sequence). With 0 bases removed from V and 0 bases from J, the gap between germline ends came to 9 bases. CDR3 length: 16 residues. The CDR3 reads CAWSVYSLSGANVLTF. The CDR3 coding sequence is TGTGCCTGGAGTGTATACAGTCTCTCTGGGGCCAACGTCCTGACTTTC.

CDR3 sequence: CASSQGSKANYGYTF. Written as DNA, the CDR3 is TGCGCCAGCAGCCAAGGATCCAAAGCTAACTATGGCTACACCTTC. The chain is built from TRBV4-1 and TRBJ1-2; no reliable D call. V gave up 1 base and J gave up 0 bases, with 9 bases separating them. The CDR3 is 15 amino acids. CDR1 is MGHRA and CDR2 is YSYEKL in the germline V gene.

The V gene is TRBV6-5, the J gene TRBJ1-2; weak D call: TRBD1 (5 bases). The germline CDR1 and CDR2 sequences are MNHEY and SVGAGI. V shed 5 bases and J shed 7 bases, with 14 bases lying between them. CDR3 length: 13 amino acids. The CDR3 loop reads CASSGGKTGGYTF. DNA of the CDR3: TGTGCCAGCAGTGGGGGAAAAACAGGTGGCTACACCTTC.

As to this clone: This CDR3 is also generated by other DNA sequences in the sample. The V and J genes are TRBV30 and TRBJ2-7; D not certain. Trimming cost V 0 bases and J 1 base, with 1 base left between them. The CDR3 contains 11 residues. CDR1 is GTSNPN, CDR2 SVGIG, per germline (reference sequence). CDR3 sequence (DNA): TGTGCCTGGAGTGTTTCCTACGAGCAGTACTTC. Protein product: CAWSVSYEQYF.

The chain has TRBV30 and TRBJ2-3, with 9 bases lining up with TRBD2. V shed 0 bases, J shed 8 bases, and the junction held 9 bases outside the gene matches. This CDR3 spans 15 amino acids. Germline loops: CDR1 GTSNPN, CDR2 SVGIG (reference sequence). The CDR3 DNA sequence: TGTGCCTGGAGTGTCCCGATAGCGGGAGCTGGTACGCAGTATTTT. Encoded protein: CAWSVPIAGAGTQYF.